Included here is one T cell receptor (beta chain) sequence, with context. The sample belongs to a study of OX40 agonist ivuxolimab in advanced cancers. Overall study: A mean age of approximately 60 years, range about 20 to 79, was recorded, and roughly 80% were male.

Trimming took off 7 bases at V and 4 bases at J, with 14 bases between the two ends. The CDR3 sequence is 14 residues long. Germline CDR1 is MDHEN and CDR2 is SYDVKM. The table came from immunoSEQ multiplex PCR; TCRdb's copy has only in-frame clones and leaves some out. The sample lists 55,000 to 60,000 clones, 88% occurring once. This sequence joins TRBV28 and TRBJ2-1; D call uncertain. The source material was CD4+ or CD8+ T cells sorted from blood, sampled in a trial of the OX40 agonist ivuxolimab. The TCR comes from an adult with an advanced solid tumor such as melanoma, head and neck, liver or kidney cancer. For the CDR3, the DNA is TGTGCCAGCAAGGGCCCCGATTTGTACAATGAGCAGTTCTTC. This sequence encodes CASKGPDLYNEQFF.